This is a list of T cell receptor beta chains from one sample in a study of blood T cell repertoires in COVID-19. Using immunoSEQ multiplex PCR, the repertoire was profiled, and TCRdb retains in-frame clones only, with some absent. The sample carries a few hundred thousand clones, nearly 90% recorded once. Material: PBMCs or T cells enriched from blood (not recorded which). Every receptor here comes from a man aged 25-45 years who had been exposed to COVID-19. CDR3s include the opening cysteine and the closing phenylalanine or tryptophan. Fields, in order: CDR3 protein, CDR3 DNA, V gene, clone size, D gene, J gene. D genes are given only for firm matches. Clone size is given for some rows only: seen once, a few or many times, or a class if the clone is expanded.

CDR3: CASSVSLTKSGTTNTGELFF; DNA: TGTGCCAGCAGCGTTAGTCTAACCAAGTCCGGGACAACAAACACCGGGGAGCTGTTTTTT; V: TRBV9; size: NA; D: NA; J: TRBJ2-2
CDR3: CASSEAGRKRNYGYTF; DNA: TGTGCCAGCAGTGAAGCTGGCAGGAAAAGAAACTATGGCTACACCTTC; V: TRBV6-1; size: NA; D: NA; J: TRBJ1-2
CDR3: CASSLVYSNTPYEQYF; DNA: TGTGCCAGCAGCTTGGTTTATTCCAACACCCCCTACGAGCAGTACTTC; V: TRBV7-2; size: NA; D: NA; J: TRBJ2-7
CDR3: CATSDRATDTQYF; DNA: TGTGCCACCAGTGATAGAGCAACAGATACGCAGTATTTT; V: TRBV24-1; size: NA; D: NA; J: TRBJ2-3
CDR3: CASSQRAGTYEQYF; DNA: TGTGCCAGCAGCCAAAGGGCGGGGACCTACGAGCAGTACTTC; V: TRBV7-2; size: NA; D: NA; J: TRBJ2-7
CDR3: CASSPQQVSYNSPLHF; DNA: TGTGCCAGCTCACCACAACAGGTCTCCTATAATTCACCCCTCCACTTT; V: TRBV18; size: once; D: NA; J: TRBJ1-6
CDR3: CASSFRQGLNEKLFF; DNA: TGTGCCAGCAGCTTTCGACAGGGGCTTAATGAAAAACTGTTTTTT; V: TRBV5-4; size: NA; D: TRBD1; J: TRBJ1-4
CDR3: CASSLVLAGQETQYF; DNA: TGTGCCAGCAGCTTAGTACTAGCGGGGCAAGAGACCCAGTACTTC; V: TRBV7-2; size: NA; D: TRBD2; J: TRBJ2-5
CDR3: CASSPGQAFYNEQFF; DNA: TGTGCCAGCAGCCCCGGACAGGCCTTTTACAATGAGCAGTTCTTC; V: TRBV5-4; size: NA; D: TRBD1; J: TRBJ2-1
CDR3: CASSLSTSQRTDTQYF; DNA: TGCGCCAGCAGCTTGAGCACTAGCCAGCGAACAGATACGCAGTATTTT; V: TRBV5-1; size: NA; D: NA; J: TRBJ2-3
CDR3: CASSVAAGGQGSTGELFF; DNA: TGTGCCAGCAGTGTGGCAGCGGGGGGCCAAGGGAGCACCGGGGAGCTGTTTTTT; V: TRBV6-4; size: NA; D: TRBD2; J: TRBJ2-2
CDR3: CASSRDRNSGNTIYF; DNA: TGCGCCAGCAGCCGTGACAGGAACTCTGGAAACACCATATATTTT; V: TRBV4-3; size: NA; D: NA; J: TRBJ1-3
CDR3: CSVHRTEAFF; DNA: TGCAGCGTTCATCGGACTGAAGCTTTCTTT; V: TRBV29-1; size: NA; D: NA; J: TRBJ1-1
CDR3: CASSITGTGDGYTF; DNA: TGTGCCAGTAGTATAACAGGGACAGGGGATGGCTACACCTTC; V: TRBV19; size: NA; D: TRBD1; J: TRBJ1-2
CDR3: CASSWTGTGVNEQFF; DNA: TGTGCCAGCAGTTGGACCGGGACAGGGGTTAATGAGCAGTTCTTC; V: TRBV28; size: NA; D: TRBD1; J: TRBJ2-1
CDR3: CATSDHRQGTSAGELFF; DNA: TGTGCCACCAGTGATCACCGACAGGGAACGAGCGCCGGGGAGCTGTTTTTT; V: TRBV24-1; size: NA; D: TRBD1; J: TRBJ2-2
CDR3: CASSEQLNTEAFF; DNA: TGTGCCAGCAGTGAACAGTTGAACACTGAAGCTTTCTTT; V: TRBV2; size: NA; D: NA; J: TRBJ1-1